This TCR beta chain was recovered during a study of early T cells in non-severe SARS-CoV-2 infection. Across the study: Unsorted whole blood bulk RNA was sequenced, with unpaired chains.

This clonotype occurred many times. Individual cDNA molecules were tagged with unique molecular identifiers, the study reported. One entry per CDR3 protein, called by TCRdb with MiXCR from the 5' RACE reads. The sample yields tens of thousands of distinct CDR3 sequences, 12% seen once. This CDR3 is 12 amino acids long. From germline, CDR1 is SEHNR and CDR2 FQNEAQ (reference sequence). Germline trimming cut 5 bases from V and 4 bases from J; bases unmatched to any gene: 2. The chain links TRBV7-9 to TRBJ2-7; 7 bases match TRBD2. The source material was whole blood. This receptor was obtained from an adult who was a healthcare worker with PCR-confirmed SARS-CoV-2 infection or an uninfected control (not recorded which). The DNA of the CDR3 is TGTGCCAGCAGCGCGGGGGTTTACGAGCAGTACTTC. It translates to CASSAGVYEQYF. The full variable domain, its missing parts supplied by reference TRBV7-9 and TRBJ2-7, is DTGVSQNPRHKITKRGQNVTFRCDPISEHNRLYWYRQTLGQGPEFLTYFQNEAQLEKSRLLSDRFSAERPKGSFSTLEIQRTEQGDSAMYLCASSAGVYEQYFGPGTRLTVT.